The table lists the clone carrying this T cell receptor (beta chain) with many counts. The antigen remains unidentified. Participants, patients aged 18 to 65, had newly diagnosed hyperthyroidism with a duration under 2 months. Exclusion followed for patients with uncontrolled infection, other autoimmune disease, pregnancy or lactation. RNA transcripts were the template for amplifying TCR beta CDR3 regions. A first-round RT-PCR of the TCR CDR3 used the HTBI primer set. TCRdb reprocessed the multiplex PCR reads via MiXCR and lists one record per CDR3 protein. The data contain about 700,000 distinct CDR3 sequences, about 15% of them singletons. The sample originates from a study of T cells in Graves' hyperthyroidism and ophthalmopathy. Study-level results: Most thyroid clonotypes expanded above 0.001 appeared in blood too.

What was sequenced was blood. This TCR derives from a woman aged 18-35 years with Graves' hyperthyroidism.

The CDR3: CASSPSSGSSLFEQYF. CDR3 bases: TGTGCCAGCAGCCCCTCCTCGGGGAGCTCTCTTTTCGAGCAGTACTTC. The chain is built from TRBV7-3 and TRBJ2-7, with D possibly matching TRBD2 (5 bases). Trimming removed 5 bases from V and 6 bases from J, with 23 bases in between. Germline CDR1 SGHTA, CDR2 FQGTGA. The CDR3 length is 16 residues.